This TCR beta chain was documented in a study of cytomegalovirus exposure and HLA in healthy donors. Study-wide points: Testing in vitro showed a few CMV-associated chains specific for CMV antigens. One later analysis, an examination of the 120 or so validation repertoires, found that first-cohort TCR clusters tended to co-occur in them.

CDR3 size: 14 residues. V was clipped by 4 bases and J by 5 bases, with 12 bases between them. Looked up from germline, CDR1 is MDHEN and CDR2 is SYDVKM. This clone appeared a single time. Its antigen remains unknown. The repertoire was sequenced with immunoSEQ multiplex PCR; TCRdb's copy has only in-frame clones and lacks some. The sample shows approximately 60,000 clones, around 90% of them seen only once. This sequence was found in a man aged 18 to 29 in good health and CMV-seronegative. The sequenced material came from PBMCs. The J gene is TRBJ1-5, the V gene TRBV28, with D perhaps TRBD1 (6 bases). DNA of the CDR3: TGTGCCAGCAGTTCCCTACAGGGTTATCAGCCCCAGCATTTT. The encoded protein is CASSSLQGYQPQHF.